This T cell receptor (beta chain) was recorded in a study of cytomegalovirus exposure and HLA in healthy donors. The data were produced by immunoSEQ multiplex PCR, yet TCRdb's version contains in-frame clones alone and is incomplete. The sample lists about 140,000 clones; approximately 85% were seen once. Germline V gene sequence: CDR1 SNHLY, CDR2 FYNNEI. The CDR3 covers 14 residues. V was pared by 7 bases and J by 4 bases, with 13 bases between. Sequencing was done on a sample of PBMCs. The clonotype originates from a woman younger than 45 in good health and CMV-seronegative. The gene calls are TRBV2 and TRBJ1-4; possibly TRBD1 for D (6 bases). The DNA for the CDR3 is TGTGCCAGCAACCAGGGGCCATATAATGAAAAACTGTTTTTT. This sequence encodes CASNQGPYNEKLFF.